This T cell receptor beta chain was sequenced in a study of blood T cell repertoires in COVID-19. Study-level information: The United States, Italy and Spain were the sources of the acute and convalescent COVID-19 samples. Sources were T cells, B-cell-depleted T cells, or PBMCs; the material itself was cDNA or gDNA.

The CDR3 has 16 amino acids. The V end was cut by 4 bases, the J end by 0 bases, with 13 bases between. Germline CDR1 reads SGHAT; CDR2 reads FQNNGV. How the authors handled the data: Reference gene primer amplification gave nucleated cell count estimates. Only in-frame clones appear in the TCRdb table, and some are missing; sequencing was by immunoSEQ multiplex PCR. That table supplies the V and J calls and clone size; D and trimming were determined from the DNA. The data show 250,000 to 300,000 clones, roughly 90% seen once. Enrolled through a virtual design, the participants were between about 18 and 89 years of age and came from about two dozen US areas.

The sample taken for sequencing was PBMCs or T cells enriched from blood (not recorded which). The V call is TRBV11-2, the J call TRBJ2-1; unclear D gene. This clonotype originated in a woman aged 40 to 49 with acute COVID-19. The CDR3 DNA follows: TGTGCCAGCAGCTCCCGGCTAGGCGGCTCCTACAATGAGCAGTTCTTC. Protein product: CASSSRLGGSYNEQFF.